This TCR beta chain was captured by sequencing in a study of beta chain features in type 1 diabetes. All sorted populations exceeded 95% purity. The sequenced template was cDNA made from the entire isolated RNA. The table came from immunoSEQ multiplex PCR; TCRdb's copy has only in-frame clones and leaves some out. This table holds fewer than 550,000 clones, roughly 10% found once. The germline gives CDR1 SGHNT, CDR2 YYREEE (reference sequence). J lost 4 bases, V lost 6 bases, and 7 bases had no gene match. The CDR3 runs to 15 residues. This receptor was taken from a woman in her late teens or twenties in good health. Material for sequencing was naive CD4+ T cells from blood. The rearrangement links TRBV5-4 to TRBJ2-1, with TRBD2 identical over 10 bases. CDR3 nucleotides: TGTGCCAGCAAATCGGGACTAGCGACTTACAATGAGCAGTTCTTC. Its protein product is CASKSGLATYNEQFF.